This TCR beta chain was obtained from a study of OX40 agonist ivuxolimab in advanced cancers. With regard to the full study: Ivuxolimab, which targeted the costimulatory receptor OX40 (CD134), was an agonistic, fully human IgG2 monoclonal antibody. The paper covers the monotherapy dose-escalation part of the phase I ivuxolimab trial, which included N ≈ 57 patients. Intravenous ivuxolimab was administered to patients every 2 weeks at six dose levels: 0.01, 0.1, 0.3, 1.5, 3 and 10 mg/kg. Three dose-escalation patients achieved partial responses, one with hepatocellular carcinoma and two with cutaneous melanoma. Patients were allowed to have had prior anti-PD-1, anti-PD-L1 or anti-CTLA-4 therapy, and 30% to 40% of the dose-escalation patients had been treated with checkpoint inhibitors. Peripheral TCRbeta sequencing aimed to test whether ivuxolimab altered TCR sequence diversity and caused clonal T-cell expansion. Of the 50 to 55 dose-escalation patients, hepatocellular carcinoma was present in around 20, melanoma in roughly 15, renal cell carcinoma in 9 and head and neck cancer in 9. A male proportion of almost 85% and a mean age of about 60 years, ranging from roughly 23 to 80, were recorded for the dose-escalation cohort.

To sequence the TCRbeta CDR3 region, genomic DNA was isolated from the sorted cells. TCRbeta CDR3 regions were sequenced using the immunoSEQ Assay. Imported from immuneACCESS, the table was reduced by TCRdb to in-frame sequences with V and J called. These copies leave out some clones; in studies compared against another copy, an unresolved V gene accounts for under half, and the cause of the remainder is not known. The sample table contains roughly 70,000 clones; only one count was recorded for 85% of them. Of the sample, 0.83% falls within the top ten clones. V was cut back by 3 bases and J by 5 bases, leaving a gap of 17 bases between them. The germline V gene (reference sequence) provides CDR1 SGHNT and CDR2 YYREEE. The CDR3 has 15 amino acids, counting the end cysteine and phenylalanine. Only CDR3 DNA remains: 45 bases, in frame from the first base. This clone was detected a few times. Its recognized antigen is unknown. No quality values exist for individual bases; no much larger clone is one base distant.

The trial excluded patients who had a history of autoimmune disease or were on systemic immunosuppression. Peripheral blood for TCR sequencing was collected from all dose cohorts at baseline, on cycle 4 day 1, and on cycle 7 day 1. Samples came from an open-label, multicenter, first-in-human phase I dose-escalation trial of ivuxolimab. The trial enrolled adults with locally advanced or metastatic head and neck squamous cell, hepatocellular, melanoma or renal cell carcinoma. Before TCR sequencing, CD4+ and CD8+ T cells were separately sorted from peripheral blood. Overall results and qualifications from the work: Low levels of normalized T-cell clonal expansion were also seen in some nonresponding patients. Which antigens the clonally expanded peripheral T cells were specific for was not determined. In partial responders in the 0.1-3.0 mg/kg groups, normalized peripheral clonal expansion was found to be among the lowest, especially among CD8+ T cells. At doses of 0.1 to 3.0 mg/kg, clonal expansion of both CD4+ and CD8+ blood T cells was observed from baseline to week 6. After ivuxolimab, more expanded clones were found on average in CD8+ T cells than in CD4+ T cells.

The rearrangement combines TRBV5-4 with TRBJ1-1; the D gene cannot be resolved reliably. Material: CD4+ or CD8+ T cells sorted from blood, obtained in a trial of the OX40 agonist ivuxolimab. The sequence came from an adult with an advanced solid tumor such as melanoma, head and neck, liver or kidney cancer. The CDR3 reads CASSSLNAGLTEAFF. The nucleotide sequence reads TGTGCCAGCAGCTCCCTGAATGCGGGGTTAACTGAAGCTTTCTTT.